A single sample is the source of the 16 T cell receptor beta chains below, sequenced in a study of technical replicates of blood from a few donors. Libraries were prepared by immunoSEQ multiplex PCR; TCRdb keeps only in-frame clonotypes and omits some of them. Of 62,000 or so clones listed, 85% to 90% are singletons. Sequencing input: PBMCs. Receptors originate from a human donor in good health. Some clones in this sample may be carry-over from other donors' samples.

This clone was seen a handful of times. The CDR3 sequence is CASSPGTASSRSYEQYF. The CDR3, as DNA: TGCGCCAGCAGCCCAGGGACAGCGTCTAGCCGATCCTACGAGCAGTACTTC. The genes are TRBV4-3 and TRBJ2-7; TRBD1 matches at 7 bases. V was clipped by 4 bases and J by 1 base; unmatched bases: 13. CDR3 size: 17 residues. Germline CDR1 LGHNA, CDR2 YSLEER.

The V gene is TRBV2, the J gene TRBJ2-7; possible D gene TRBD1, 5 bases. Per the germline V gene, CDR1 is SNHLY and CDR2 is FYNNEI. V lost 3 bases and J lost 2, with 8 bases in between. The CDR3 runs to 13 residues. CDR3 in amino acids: CASSEAGTYEQYF. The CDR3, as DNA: TGTGCCAGCAGTGAGGCAGGGACCTACGAGCAGTACTTC.

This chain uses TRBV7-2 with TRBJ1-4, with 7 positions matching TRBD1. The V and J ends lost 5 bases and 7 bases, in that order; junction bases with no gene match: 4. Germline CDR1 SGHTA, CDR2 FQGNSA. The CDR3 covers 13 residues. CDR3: CASSARQGEKLFF. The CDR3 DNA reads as TGTGCCAGCAGCGCAAGACAGGGTGAAAAACTGTTTTTT.

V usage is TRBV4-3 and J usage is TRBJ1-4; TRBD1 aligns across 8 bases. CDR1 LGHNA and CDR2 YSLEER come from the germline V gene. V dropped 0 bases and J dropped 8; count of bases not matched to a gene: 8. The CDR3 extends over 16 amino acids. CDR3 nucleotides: TGCGCCAGCAGCCAAGATCTTTCCAGGGGGCAGGAAAAACTGTTTTTT. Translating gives CASSQDLSRGQEKLFF.

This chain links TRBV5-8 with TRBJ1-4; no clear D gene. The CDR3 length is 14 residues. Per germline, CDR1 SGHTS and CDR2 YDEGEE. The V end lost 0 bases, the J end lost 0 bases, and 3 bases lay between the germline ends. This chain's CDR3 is CASSLASTNEKLFF. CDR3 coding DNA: TGTGCCAGCAGCTTGGCCTCAACTAATGAAAAACTGTTTTTT. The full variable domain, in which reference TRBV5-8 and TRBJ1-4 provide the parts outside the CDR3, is EAGVTQSPTHLIKTRGQQATLRCSPISGHTSVYWYQQALGLGLQFLLWYDEGEERNRGNFPPRFSGRQFPNYSSELNVNALELEDSALYLCASSLASTNEKLFFGSGTQLSVL.

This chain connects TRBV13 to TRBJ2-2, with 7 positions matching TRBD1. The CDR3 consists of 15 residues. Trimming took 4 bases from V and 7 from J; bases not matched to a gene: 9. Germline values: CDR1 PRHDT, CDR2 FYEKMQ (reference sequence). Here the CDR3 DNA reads TGTGCCAGCAGCTCCCGGGACAGACTCGGCGGGGAGCTGTTTTTT. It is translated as CASSSRDRLGGELFF.

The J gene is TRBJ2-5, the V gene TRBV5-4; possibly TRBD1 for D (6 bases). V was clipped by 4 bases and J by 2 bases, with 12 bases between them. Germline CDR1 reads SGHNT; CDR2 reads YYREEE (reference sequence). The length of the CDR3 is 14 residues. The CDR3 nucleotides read TGTGCCAGCAGCAAACGGACAGATCAAGAGACCCAGTACTTC. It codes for CASSKRTDQETQYF.

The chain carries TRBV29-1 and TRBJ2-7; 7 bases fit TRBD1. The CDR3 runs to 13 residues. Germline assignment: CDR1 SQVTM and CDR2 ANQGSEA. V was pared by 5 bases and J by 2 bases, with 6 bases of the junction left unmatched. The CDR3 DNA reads TGCAGCGTTCGTACAGGGGAAGCCTACGAGCAGTACTTC. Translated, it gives CSVRTGEAYEQYF.

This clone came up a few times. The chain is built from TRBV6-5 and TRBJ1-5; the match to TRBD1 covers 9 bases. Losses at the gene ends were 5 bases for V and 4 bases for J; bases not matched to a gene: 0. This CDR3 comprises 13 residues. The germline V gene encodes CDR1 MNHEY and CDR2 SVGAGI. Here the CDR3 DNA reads TGTGCCAGCAGTGGGACAGGGAATCAGCCCCAGCATTTT. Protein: CASSGTGNQPQHF.

This chain's CDR3 is CASSASLRGGYTF. The CDR3 coding sequence is TGTGCCAGCAGCGCCAGTCTGCGGGGCGGCTACACCTTC. V gene TRBV27 combines with J gene TRBJ1-2; TRBD1 might be the D (5 bases). Trimming removed 6 bases from V and 8 bases from J, with 16 bases in between. The length of the CDR3 is 13 residues. CDR1 MNHEY and CDR2 SMNVEV come from the germline V gene (reference sequence).

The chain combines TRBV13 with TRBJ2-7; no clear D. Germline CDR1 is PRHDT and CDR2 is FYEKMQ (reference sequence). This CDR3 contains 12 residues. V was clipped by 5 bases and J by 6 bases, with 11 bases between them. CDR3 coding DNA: TGTGCCAGCAGCCCTCTCCGCGGCGAGCAGTACTTC. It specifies CASSPLRGEQYF.

The CDR3 sequence: CAWSVPGSNYGYTF. CDR3 nucleotides: TGTGCCTGGAGTGTACCCGGGTCTAACTATGGCTACACCTTC. V gene TRBV30 combines with J gene TRBJ1-2, with D unresolved. The CDR3 is 14 amino acids. The germline V gene encodes CDR1 GTSNPN and CDR2 SVGIG (reference sequence). The V gene lost 0 bases and the J gene lost 0 bases, with 8 bases spanning the gap.

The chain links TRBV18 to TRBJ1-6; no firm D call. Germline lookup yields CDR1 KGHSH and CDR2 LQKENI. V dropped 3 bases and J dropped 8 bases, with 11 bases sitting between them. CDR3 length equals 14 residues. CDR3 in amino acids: CASSPREVDSPLHF. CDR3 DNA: TGTGCCAGCTCACCCCGGGAGGTCGATTCACCCCTCCACTTT.

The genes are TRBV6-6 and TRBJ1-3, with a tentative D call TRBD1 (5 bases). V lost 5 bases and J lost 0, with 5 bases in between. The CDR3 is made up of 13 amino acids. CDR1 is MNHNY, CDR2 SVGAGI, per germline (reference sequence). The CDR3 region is CASSDSSGNTIYF. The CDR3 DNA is TGTGCCAGCAGTGACAGCTCTGGAAACACCATATATTTT.

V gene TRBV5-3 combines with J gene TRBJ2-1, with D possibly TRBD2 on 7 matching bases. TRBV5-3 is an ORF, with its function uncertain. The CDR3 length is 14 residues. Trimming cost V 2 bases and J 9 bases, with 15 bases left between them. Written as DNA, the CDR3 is TGTGCCAGAAGCTTACGTGGGGGGGCCCTTGAGCAGTTCTTC. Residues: CARSLRGGALEQFF.

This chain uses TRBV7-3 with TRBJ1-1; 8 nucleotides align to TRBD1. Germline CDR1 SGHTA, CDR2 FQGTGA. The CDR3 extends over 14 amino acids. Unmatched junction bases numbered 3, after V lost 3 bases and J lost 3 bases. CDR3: CASSFRGRDTEAFF. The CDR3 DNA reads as TGTGCCAGCAGCTTCAGGGGGCGGGACACTGAAGCTTTCTTT.